The source of this T cell receptor (beta chain) is a study of blood T cell repertoires in COVID-19. Study in general: Acute and convalescent COVID-19 samples came from the United States, Italy and Spain.

Followed longitudinally, the Seattle patients had been enrolled during active infection. CDR3 size: 14 residues. Trimming pared 3 bases from V and 8 bases from J, leaving 14 bases between. Per the germline V gene, CDR1 is KGHSH and CDR2 is LQKENI. In the source study's methods: How many nucleated cells were present was estimated from reference gene primer amplification. Using immunoSEQ multiplex PCR, the repertoire was profiled, and TCRdb retains in-frame clones only, with some absent. Clone size and V and J calls were adopted from that table, with D and trimming inferred from the DNA. The profile shows roughly 290,000 clones, 70% to 85% of them singletons.

The receptor was isolated from a human donor with COVID-19, enrolled during active disease. The donor label of this sample is uncertain. The chain joins TRBV18 to TRBJ1-5; D is ambiguous. Material for sequencing was peripheral blood. CDR3 in amino acids: CASSPLGFGEPQHF. CDR3 DNA sequence: TGTGCCAGCTCACCCCTGGGCTTTGGCGAGCCCCAGCATTTT.